This TCR beta chain is drawn from a study of T cell responses to AZD1222 COVID-19 vaccine. General study findings and limits: Two AZD1222 doses significantly raised spike-specific TCR breadth and depth over controls. The reported proportion of spike-specific TCRs targeting unmutated variant regions was nearly half. White British donors predominated, females outnumbered males, and clonal diversity was possibly underestimated.

CDR1 and CDR2 (germline): MDHEN, SYDVKM. Trimming cost V 10 bases and J 1 base; bases outside gene matches: 17. The CDR3 is made up of 18 amino acids. About this clone itself: What it binds is unknown.

Assay used: immunoSEQ multiplex PCR; TCRdb lists only in-frame clones, some missing. The table includes about 100,000 clones, more than 75% detected once. Second-dose timings of about 4 or about 12 weeks were pooled. The TCR sequence derives from an adult who received the AZD1222 COVID-19 vaccine. The sample was peripheral blood, taken 28 days after the second AZD1222 dose. V is TRBV28 and J is TRBJ2-2, with 8 nucleotides matching TRBD1. The CDR3 sequence: CATPGTGSRGRNTGELFF. The CDR3 DNA reads TGTGCCACCCCGGGGACAGGTTCCAGAGGGAGGAACACCGGGGAGCTGTTTTTT.